The present entry profiles one T cell receptor beta chain with its context. Antigen: not known. Method: immunoSEQ multiplex PCR; TCRdb's copy keeps in-frame clones and lacks some. The data show more than 75,000 clones, with 60% to 75% seen just once and roughly 3.1% held by the top ten. The source of the sample is a study of radiotherapy plus CTLA-4 blockade in lung cancer. Study-level information: There were objective responses in approximately 20% of patients, and around 30% had disease control. Broader study findings: TCR clones of tumor origin grew in blood after radiotherapy plus ipilimumab. Interferon-beta and early blood T cell clone dynamics reportedly predicted response best.

Sequencing was performed on peripheral blood, taken from a patient treated with radiotherapy plus ipilimumab. This sequence was found in a human donor with non-small cell lung cancer who had a partial response to radiotherapy plus ipilimumab. Some clones in this sample may be carry-over from other donors' samples.

In nucleotides, the CDR3 is TGTGCCAGCAGCCAATCGACAGGGCCCTCCTACGAGCAGTACTTC. Translated, it gives CASSQSTGPSYEQYF. This rearrangement joins TRBV6-6 to TRBJ2-7; TRBD1 aligns across 7 bases. CDR1 and CDR2 (germline): MNHNY, SVGAGI (reference sequence). CDR3 length: 15 residues. The V gene end was trimmed by 6 bases and the J gene end by 0 bases; junction bases not matched to a gene: 8.